This is a list of T cell receptor beta chains from one sample in a study of T-cell reconstitution after alpha-beta-depleted transplantation in children. TCRdb recomputed calls from the PCR reads with MiXCR, one row per CDR3 protein. Here the sample spans hundreds of thousands of distinct CDR3 sequences, around 12% being singletons. Sequencing used PBMCs, obtained before TCRalphabeta/CD19-depleted stem cell transplant. These receptors were taken from a girl aged 2-15 years with congenital amegakaryocytic thrombocytopenia, due to receive a stem cell transplant. CDR3s include the opening cysteine and the closing phenylalanine or tryptophan. The D gene is left open where the match is weak. Some rows mark clone size as missing; the rest say once, few, many or name a class of expanded clone.

many TRBJ1-6 TRBV12-3/TRBV12-4 - TGTGCCAGCAGTTTAGAGATAAGTTATTCACCCCTCCACTTT CASSLEISYSPLHF
few TRBJ2-7 TRBV3-1 TRBD2 TGTGCCAGCAGCTCTGTTACGCGGGAGGGATACGAGCAGTACTTC CASSSVTREGYEQYF
many TRBJ2-1 TRBV20-1 TRBD2 TGCAGTGCTAGCCCGGGACTAGCCCCTTGGGGGGAGCAGTTCTTC CSASPGLAPWGEQFF
many TRBJ1-5 TRBV28 TRBD1 TGTGCCAGCAGCTATCCCGGGACAGGGCTTTTCAATCAGCCCCAGCATTTT CASSYPGTGLFNQPQHF
many TRBJ1-5 TRBV12-3/TRBV12-4 - TGTGCCAGCAGAGCTTATAGCAATCAGCCCCAGCATTTT CASRAYSNQPQHF
few TRBJ2-7 TRBV12-3/TRBV12-4 - TGTGCCAGCAGTTTCTTGGACTTTGGTGACGAGCAGTACTTC CASSFLDFGDEQYF
many TRBJ2-7 TRBV5-4 - TGTGCCAGCAGCTCTCCGAGAGGGAATTACGAGCAGTACTTC CASSSPRGNYEQYF
many TRBJ2-1 TRBV20-1 TRBD2 TGCAGTGCTAGACGGCCAGCGGGAGGGTACAATGAGCAGTTCTTC CSARRPAGGYNEQFF
- TRBJ2-1 TRBV14 - TGTGCCAGCAGCCAATGGGTCGATGGGCGCGGAGAGCAGTTCTTC CASSQWVDGRGEQFF
many TRBJ2-7 TRBV10-2 TRBD1 TGCGCCAGCAGTGACATGACAGGGGCCTACGAGCAGTACTTC CASSDMTGAYEQYF
few TRBJ1-6 TRBV20-1 TRBD1 TGCAGTGCTAGGGGGGGATTACAGGGGTCTTCTTCACCCCTCCACTTT CSARGGLQGSSSPLHF
many TRBJ2-7 TRBV20-1 TRBD2 TGCAGTGCTATCCAGCGGGAGACCTACGAGCAGTACTTC CSAIQRETYEQYF
few TRBJ1-2 TRBV25-1 - TGTGCCAGCAGTGAATGGTTGGGGGTCTGGCCCTATGGCTACACCTTC CASSEWLGVWPYGYTF
- TRBJ2-5 TRBV5-6 TRBD2 TGTGCCAGCAGCATCCTTCTAGCGGGGCAAGAGACCCAGTACTTC CASSILLAGQETQYF
many TRBJ2-3 TRBV24-1 - TGTGCCACCAGTGAAAAAAGGGGCACAGATACGCAGTATTTT CATSEKRGTDTQYF
- TRBJ2-7 TRBV11-1 - TGTGCCAGCAGCTCCCAACTCGAGCAGTACTTC CASSSQLEQYF
many TRBJ2-2 TRBV7-6 - TGTGCCAGCAGCTTAGAAAGGGCGCGGGAGAACACCGGGGAGCTGTTTTTT CASSLERARENTGELFF
many TRBJ2-1 TRBV5-1 TRBD2 TGCGCCAGCAGGCCGGGACTAGCGGGAGATAACAATGAGCAGTTCTTC CASRPGLAGDNNEQFF
many TRBJ1-4 TRBV10-3 TRBD1 TGTGCCACCCTGGGACAGGGAAGCGAAAAACTGTTTTTT CATLGQGSEKLFF
- TRBJ1-1 TRBV12-5 - TGTGCTAGTGGGTTGACAGCCATGAACACTGAAGCTTTCTTT CASGLTAMNTEAFF
- TRBJ2-2 TRBV7-2 - TGTGCCAGCAGCTCCGCGAGTACGGGGGAGCTGTTTTTT CASSSASTGELFF
- TRBJ2-5 TRBV12-3/TRBV12-4 - TGTGCCAGCAGCCGAGACCGCCGAGCGGCAATAGAGACCCAGTACTTC CASSRDRRAAIETQYF
many TRBJ2-3 TRBV7-2 TRBD2 TGTGCCAGCAGCTTGGCAAGCGGGAGTATAGATACGCAGTATTTT CASSLASGSIDTQYF
many TRBJ2-7 TRBV11-2 - TGTGCCAGCAGCCCCCTGGTGTACACCTACGAGCAGTACTTC CASSPLVYTYEQYF
many TRBJ2-3 TRBV4-1 - TGCGCCAGCAGCCAAGATCGCGCGGGATCGGTGAACACAGATACGCAGTATTTT CASSQDRAGSVNTDTQYF
many TRBJ1-1 TRBV29-1 - TGCAGCGTTGATGGGGCGGTGAACACTGAAGCTTTCTTT CSVDGAVNTEAFF
once TRBJ2-1 TRBV4-2 - TGTGCCAGCAGCCACCATAGCGGAGGCCCCTACAATGAGCAGTTCTTC CASSHHSGGPYNEQFF
few TRBJ2-6 TRBV5-1 - TGCGCCAGCAGCTTGGCCGGAACCCTAGGGGCCAACGTCCTGACTTTC CASSLAGTLGANVLTF
many TRBJ2-4 TRBV12-3/TRBV12-4 TRBD2 TGTGCCAGCAGTTTCGGACTAGCGGGAGGGAGAAACATTCAGTACTTC CASSFGLAGGRNIQYF
- TRBJ2-7 TRBV10-3 TRBD1 TGTGCCATCAGCTTGGGACAGGAGGAATACGAGCAGTACTTC CAISLGQEEYEQYF
many TRBJ2-1 TRBV5-1 TRBD2 TGCGCCAGCAGCGAGGCGGGAGCCTACAATGAGCAGTTCTTC CASSEAGAYNEQFF
- TRBJ2-7 TRBV20-1 TRBD1 TGCAGTGCTAGAGATTTAGGGGGCGCGTCCCCCAACGAGCAGTACTTC CSARDLGGASPNEQYF
many TRBJ1-1 TRBV10-3 - TGTGCCATCAGTGACGGGGCTATGGCTGAAGCTTTCTTT CAISDGAMAEAFF
- TRBJ2-1 TRBV4-2 TRBD2 TGTGCCAGCAGCCAGGCAGGACTAGCGAGATTGGAGGGTGAGCAGTTCTTC CASSQAGLARLEGEQFF
many TRBJ2-2 TRBV12-3/TRBV12-4 TRBD1 TGTGCCAGCAGTATAGGGGGCGCAGCAAGCACCGGGGAGCTGTTTTTT CASSIGGAASTGELFF
- TRBJ1-5 TRBV5-6 - TGTGCCAGCAGCTTGTCAGGGTATCAGCCCCAGCATTTT CASSLSGYQPQHF
few TRBJ2-7 TRBV10-2 - TGCGCCAGCAAAGCGGGCAGCGTGGGATTCGCCGAGCAGTACTTC CASKAGSVGFAEQYF
few TRBJ2-1 TRBV4-1 TRBD2 TGCGCCAGCAGCCAAGACCTTCGGCTAGCGGGAGCTAATGAGCAGTTCTTC CASSQDLRLAGANEQFF
few TRBJ2-1 TRBV3-1 TRBD2 TGTGCCAGCAGCCGGGAGGGACTAGCGGGGGACAATGAGCAGTTCTTC CASSREGLAGDNEQFF
- TRBJ2-2 TRBV11-2 - TGTGCCAGCAGCTTAGATTTCACTTACGGGGAGCTGTTTTTT CASSLDFTYGELFF
once TRBJ2-1 TRBV20-1 TRBD2 TGCAGTGCTAACCCTTTGGTGGGAGGGCCATTCCATGAGCAGTTCTTC CSANPLVGGPFHEQFF
many TRBJ2-1 TRBV20-1 - TGCAGTGCTGGCTCTAGCACCGCCTACAATGAGCAGTTCTTC CSAGSSTAYNEQFF
- TRBJ1-5 TRBV12-3/TRBV12-4 - TGTGCCAGCAGTCCCGGGATCTCCGCCAGCAAGAGCAATCAGCCCCAGCATTTT CASSPGISASKSNQPQHF
many TRBJ2-7 TRBV29-1 - TGCAGCGTCCGTGACCCCTACGAGCAGTACTTC CSVRDPYEQYF
many TRBJ2-2 TRBV20-1 TRBD2 TGCAGTGCTAGCGGGAGGATGGCCGGGGAGCTGTTTTTT CSASGRMAGELFF
many TRBJ2-1 TRBV29-1 - TGCAGCCTGAGCGGAAGTCCCTACAATGAGCAGTTCTTC CSLSGSPYNEQFF
few TRBJ1-1 TRBV9 - TGTGCCAGCAGCGTAGAAACAGCTATGAACACTGAAGCTTTCTTT CASSVETAMNTEAFF
many TRBJ2-3 TRBV12-3/TRBV12-4 - TGTGCCAGCAGTCCGTTCAGGGCAGATACGCAGTATTTT CASSPFRADTQYF